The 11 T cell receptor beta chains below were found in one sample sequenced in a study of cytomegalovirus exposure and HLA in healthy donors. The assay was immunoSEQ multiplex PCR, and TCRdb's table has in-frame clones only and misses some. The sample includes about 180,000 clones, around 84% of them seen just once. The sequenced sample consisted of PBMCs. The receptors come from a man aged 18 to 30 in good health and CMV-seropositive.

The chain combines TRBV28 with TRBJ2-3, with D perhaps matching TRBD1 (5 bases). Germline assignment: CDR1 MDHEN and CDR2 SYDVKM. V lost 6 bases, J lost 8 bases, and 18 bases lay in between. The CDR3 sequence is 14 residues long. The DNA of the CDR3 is TGTGCCAGCAGAAGTCGACAGACCCCCGGTACGCAGTATTTT. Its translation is CASRSRQTPGTQYF.

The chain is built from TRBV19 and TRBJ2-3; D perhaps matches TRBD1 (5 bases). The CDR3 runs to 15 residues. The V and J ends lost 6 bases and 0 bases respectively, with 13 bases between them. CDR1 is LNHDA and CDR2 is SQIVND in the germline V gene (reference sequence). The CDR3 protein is CASRSTVPSTDTQYF. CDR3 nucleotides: TGTGCCAGTAGATCGACAGTTCCTAGCACAGATACGCAGTATTTT. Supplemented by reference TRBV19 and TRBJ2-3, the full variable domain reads DGGITQSPKYLFRKEGQNVTLSCEQNLNHDAMYWYRQDPGQGLRLIYYSQIVNDFQKGDIAEGYSVSREKKESFPLTVTSAQKNPTAFYLCASRSTVPSTDTQYFGPGTRLTVL.

Written as DNA, the CDR3 is TGCGCCAGCAGCCAAGATGGAACTAGCGGTACTAGCACAGATACGCAGTATTTT. This gives the protein CASSQDGTSGTSTDTQYF. The rearrangement uses TRBV4-1 and TRBJ2-3, with 8 bases matching TRBD2. The CDR3 consists of 18 residues. Germline lookup yields CDR1 MGHRA and CDR2 YSYEKL. The trim removed 0 bases at V and 0 bases at J, leaving 8 bases unmatched.

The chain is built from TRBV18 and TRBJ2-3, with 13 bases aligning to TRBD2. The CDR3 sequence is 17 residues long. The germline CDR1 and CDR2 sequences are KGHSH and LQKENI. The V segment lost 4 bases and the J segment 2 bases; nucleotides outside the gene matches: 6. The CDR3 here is CASSQTSGRAHTDTQYF. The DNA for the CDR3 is TGTGCCAGCTCACAAACTAGCGGGAGGGCACACACAGATACGCAGTATTTT.

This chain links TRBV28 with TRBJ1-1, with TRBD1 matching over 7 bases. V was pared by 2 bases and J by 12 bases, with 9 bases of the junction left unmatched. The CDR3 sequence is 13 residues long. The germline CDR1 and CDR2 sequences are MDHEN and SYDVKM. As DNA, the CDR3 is TGTGCCAGCAGTTTAAGATGGCCACAGGGGCCTTTCTTT. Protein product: CASSLRWPQGPFF.

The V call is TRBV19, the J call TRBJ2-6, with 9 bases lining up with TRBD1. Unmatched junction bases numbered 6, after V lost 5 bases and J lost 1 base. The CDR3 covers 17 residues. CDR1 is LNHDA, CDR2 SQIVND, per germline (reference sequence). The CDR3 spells CASSPTGGASGANVLTF. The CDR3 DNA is TGTGCCAGTAGTCCAACAGGGGGCGCTTCTGGGGCCAACGTCCTGACTTTC.

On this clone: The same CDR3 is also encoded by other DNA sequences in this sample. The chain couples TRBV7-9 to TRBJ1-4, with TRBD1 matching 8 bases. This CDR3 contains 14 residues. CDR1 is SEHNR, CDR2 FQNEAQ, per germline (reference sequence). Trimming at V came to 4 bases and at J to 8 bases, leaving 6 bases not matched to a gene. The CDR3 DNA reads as TGTGCCAGCAGCTCCGACAGGGGAAACGAAAAACTGTTTTTT. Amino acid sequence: CASSSDRGNEKLFF.

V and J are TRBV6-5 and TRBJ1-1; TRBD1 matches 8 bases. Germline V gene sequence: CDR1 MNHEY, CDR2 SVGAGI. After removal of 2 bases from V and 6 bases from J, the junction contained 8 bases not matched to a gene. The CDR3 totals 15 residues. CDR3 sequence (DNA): TGTGCCAGCAGTTACGGGGTGACAGGGGACCCTGAAGCTTTCTTT. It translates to CASSYGVTGDPEAFF.

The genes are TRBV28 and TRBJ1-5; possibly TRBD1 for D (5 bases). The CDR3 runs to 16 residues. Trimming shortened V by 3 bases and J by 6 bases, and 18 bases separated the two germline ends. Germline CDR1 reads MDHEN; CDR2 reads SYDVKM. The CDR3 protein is CASSFPVGGLGQPQHF. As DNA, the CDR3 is TGTGCCAGCAGTTTCCCCGTCGGGGGTTTGGGTCAGCCCCAGCATTTT.

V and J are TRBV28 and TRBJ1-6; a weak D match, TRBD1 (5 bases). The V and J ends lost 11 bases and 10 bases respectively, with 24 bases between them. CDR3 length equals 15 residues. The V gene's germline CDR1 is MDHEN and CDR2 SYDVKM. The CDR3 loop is CAVWGQTDGASPLHF. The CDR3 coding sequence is TGTGCCGTGTGGGGCCAGACAGACGGCGCGTCACCCCTCCACTTT.

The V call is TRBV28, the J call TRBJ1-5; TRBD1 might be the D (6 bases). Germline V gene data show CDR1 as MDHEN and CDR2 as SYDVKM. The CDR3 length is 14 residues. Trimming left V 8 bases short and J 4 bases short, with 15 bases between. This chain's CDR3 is CASFKTGFNQPQHF. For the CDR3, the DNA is TGTGCCAGCTTCAAAACAGGGTTTAATCAGCCCCAGCATTTT. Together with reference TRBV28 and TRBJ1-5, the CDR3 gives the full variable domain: DVKVTQSSRYLVKRTGEKVFLECVQDMDHENMFWYRQDPGLGLRLIYFSYDVKMKEKGDIPEGYSVSREKKERFSLILESASTNQTSMYLCASFKTGFNQPQHFGDGTRLSIL.